This T cell receptor (beta chain) was identified in a study of blood T cell repertoires in COVID-19 (dated by TCRdb to 2018 to 2020). With regard to the full study: The collaborator samples originated in the United States, Italy and Spain and spanned the acute and convalescent phases of COVID-19. The prospective study material was composed of cDNA or gDNA derived from T cells, B-cell-depleted T cells, or PBMCs. The dataset comprised deeply sampled blood TCRbeta repertoires from subjects exposed to, actively infected with, or recovered from COVID-19. The repertoires were made available in a free public database intended to serve as a resource for research on the immune response to SARS-CoV-2. The samples were drawn from two sources: the first 160 participants of the ongoing ImmuneRACE study, and 1,000 to 1,500 subjects contributed by 6 global collaborators. The sample metadata nearly always contained a de-identified subject ID, COVID-19 status, age in years and sex. Where HLA class I and class II types were available, the types were taken from metadata supplied by the sample provider, not from assay-based typing. Broader findings and caveats from the paper: The amount of clinical and demographic metadata varied by source and participant and was provided uncurated.

A word on this clone: Its antigen target is currently unknown. Per-base qualities were not stored, and no clone one base away is much larger.

The immunoSEQ Assay, a bias-controlled multiplex PCR, was used to amplify TCRbeta CDR3 regions from genomic DNA. As for how the authors treated the data: The number of nucleated cells in each sample was estimated by amplification of reference gene primers within the assay. To quantify the absolute abundance of each unique TCRbeta CDR3 rearrangement, sequence reads were collapsed and filtered. For each sample, productive Simpson clonality was calculated as the square root of Simpson's diversity index over productive rearrangements. TCRdb's version of the immuneACCESS table is confined to in-frame rearrangements and falls short of the full clone set. An unresolved V gene accounts for under half of the shortfall where checked; the remainder is of unknown origin. The DNA was the basis for D and trimming; V, J and clone size are from that table. A total of 25,000 to 30,000 clones appear in this sample, around 90% of them only once. The top ten constitute 2.7% of the sample.

The germline V and J ends show losses of 5 bases and 2 bases respectively, and no gene match explains 7 bases of the junction. As encoded in the germline V gene, CDR1 is LGHNT while CDR2 is FRNRAP. From the cysteine through the phenylalanine, the CDR3 covers 15 amino acids. The only DNA kept is the CDR3, 45 bases in frame from the first base. Each collaborating institution followed its own protocols to collect whole blood in K2EDTA tubes. For TCRbeta analysis, collaborator samples were shipped as frozen whole blood, as isolated PBMCs, or as DNA extracted from either sample type. Sequenced: peripheral blood. The origin of this receptor is a human donor in a cohort sampled during active COVID-19. The chain couples TRBV12-5 to TRBJ2-7, with 9 junctional bases fitting TRBD1. The DNA sequence is TGTGCTAGTGGTCTCGGGGGGACAGGGCCCTACGAGCAGTACTTC. It translates to CASGLGGTGPYEQYF.